The T cell receptor (beta chain) under discussion was sequenced for a study of ipilimumab plus nivolumab after autologous stem cell transplantation. Study background: A median of roughly eight nivolumab and a few ipilimumab doses were given. The DLBCL group included primary refractory and relapsed cases.

TCRdb's table, derived via immunoSEQ multiplex PCR, lists solely in-frame clones and lacks some. The data show around 20,000 clones, approximately 73% seen once. Starting 14 to 28 days after autologous transplant, ipilimumab 1 mg/kg was given. Dosing: nivolumab 3 mg/kg IV, weeks 1, 4, 7, 10, then every two weeks to week 26. V dropped 3 bases and J dropped 4 bases, with 10 bases sitting between them. Per germline, CDR1 SGHNT and CDR2 YENEEA. The CDR3 spans 14 residues. The chain recombines TRBV11-3 with TRBJ2-1; no firm D call. This specimen consisted of PBMCs, obtained in a trial of ipilimumab plus nivolumab as post-transplant consolidation. The source of this sequence is a male donor with diffuse large B-cell lymphoma. Here the CDR3 reads CASSLSSGYNEQFF. The CDR3 DNA follows: TGTGCCAGCAGCTTGAGCTCAGGATACAATGAGCAGTTCTTC.